The 25 T cell receptor beta chains listed next were all sequenced from one sample in a study of shared clonotypes between healthy human individuals. Libraries were prepared by immunoSEQ multiplex PCR; TCRdb keeps only in-frame clonotypes and omits some of them. The repertoire holds some 1.4 million clones, with around 97% as singletons. Specimen: naive CD4+ T cells sorted from blood. The subset denotes: CD45RA+ positively selected. Receptor source: a man aged 25 to 40 in good health.

The rearrangement links TRBV19 to TRBJ2-3; 7 positions match TRBD1. Germline CDR1 and CDR2: LNHDA and SQIVND (reference sequence). The V gene end was trimmed by 9 bases and the J gene end by 1 base; junction bases not matched to a gene: 7. The CDR3 spans 14 residues. CDR3 bases: TGTGCCAGCAGGGGACAGAGGCGCACAGATACGCAGTATTTT. Encoded protein: CASRGQRRTDTQYF.

The rearrangement joins TRBV7-9 to TRBJ2-7, with D perhaps TRBD2 (7 bases). This CDR3 is built from 15 residues. Trimming cost V 5 bases and J 3 bases, with 17 bases left between them. Germline-derived CDR1 and CDR2 are SEHNR and FQNEAQ (reference sequence). In nucleotides, the CDR3 is TGTGCCAGCAGCCCAAACAGGGAGGGGAGCTACGAGCAGTACTTC. Its protein product is CASSPNREGSYEQYF.

The gene calls are TRBV29-1 and TRBJ2-3, with 7 bases aligning to TRBD2. This CDR3 has 12 residues. From germline, CDR1 is SQVTM and CDR2 ANQGSEA. V trimming: 4 bases; J trimming: 8 bases; junction bases outside the gene matches: 6. DNA for the CDR3: TGCAGCGTTGTGGCGGGAGTTGGTACGCAGTATTTT. Protein product: CSVVAGVGTQYF.

This chain uses TRBV6-5 with TRBJ1-2; 7 bases agree with TRBD1. This CDR3 has 12 residues. V gave up 8 bases and J gave up 3 bases; unmatched junction bases: 3. Germline V lookup: CDR1 MNHEY, CDR2 SVGAGI. Here the CDR3 reads CASRGGYYGYTF. As DNA, the CDR3 is TGTGCCAGCCGAGGGGGCTACTATGGCTACACCTTC.

V gene TRBV5-6 combines with J gene TRBJ2-7, with 8 bases matching TRBD2. This CDR3 spans 14 amino acids. Germline CDR1 is SGHDT and CDR2 is YYEEEE. Germline trimming cut 4 bases from V and 4 bases from J; bases unmatched to any gene: 7. CDR3 region: CASSPGLAGYEQYF. The CDR3 DNA reads TGTGCCAGCAGCCCCGGACTAGCAGGATACGAGCAGTACTTC.

The J gene is TRBJ1-1, the V gene TRBV19; no definite D call. The germline gives CDR1 LNHDA, CDR2 SQIVND (reference sequence). This CDR3 has 11 residues. V was trimmed by 7 bases and J by 5 bases, leaving 8 bases between them. The CDR3 is CASKLATEAFF. The CDR3 coding sequence is TGTGCCAGTAAGTTGGCGACTGAAGCTTTCTTT. The whole variable domain, remainder taken from reference TRBV19 and TRBJ1-1, is DGGITQSPKYLFRKEGQNVTLSCEQNLNHDAMYWYRQDPGQGLRLIYYSQIVNDFQKGDIAEGYSVSREKKESFPLTVTSAQKNPTAFYLCASKLATEAFFGQGTRLTVV.

J is TRBJ2-2 and V is TRBV2, with D perhaps assigned TRBD1 or TRBD2 (6 bases each). The length of the CDR3 is 14 residues. The V end lost 9 bases, the J end lost 2 bases, and 13 bases lay between the germline ends. Germline V gene lookup returns CDR1 SNHLY and CDR2 FYNNEI. The CDR3 coding sequence is TGTGCCAGGGCGGGGACAAGCAACACCGGGGAGCTGTTTTTT. Translation: CARAGTSNTGELFF.

On this clone itself: The identical CDR3 is also encoded by other nucleotide sequences in the sample. The chain uses TRBV11-2 and TRBJ2-1; D ambiguous. Trimming took off 1 base at V and 3 bases at J, with 4 bases between the two ends. Germline V CDR1 and CDR2: SGHAT, FQNNGV. There are 13 residues in the CDR3. The CDR3 region has the DNA TGTGCCAGCAGCTTAGGACACTACAATGAGCAGTTCTTC. Amino acids: CASSLGHYNEQFF. The variable domain in full, with the rest retrieved from reference TRBV11-2 and TRBJ2-1, is EAGVAQSPRYKIIEKRQSVAFWCNPISGHATLYWYQQILGQGPKLLIQFQNNGVVDDSQLPKDRFSAERLKGVDSTLKIQPAKLEDSAVYLCASSLGHYNEQFFGPGTRLTVL.

In regard to this clone: This sample includes further DNA sequences coding for the same CDR3. The V call is TRBV10-3, the J call TRBJ2-7, with D possibly TRBD2 on 5 matching bases. The CDR3 is made up of 11 amino acids. Germline CDR1 and CDR2: ENHRY and SYGVKD. Between the trimmed V and J ends, which lost 6 bases and 7 bases, there was a span of 10 bases. The DNA of the CDR3 is TGTGCCATCAGCGGACTCAGAGAGCAGTACTTC. Translation gives CAISGLREQYF.

This rearrangement joins TRBV7-6 to TRBJ2-1; 11 bases map to TRBD1. Germline V gene lookup returns CDR1 SGHVS and CDR2 FNYEAQ. V lost 4 bases to trimming and J lost 6 bases; unmatched junction nucleotides: 2. The CDR3 loop spans 14 amino acids. In DNA form, the CDR3 reads TGTGCCAGCAGCTCCGGGACAGGGGGCAATGAGCAGTTCTTC. It yields the protein CASSSGTGGNEQFF. The variable domain in full, with the rest retrieved from reference TRBV7-6 and TRBJ2-1, is GAGVSQSPRYKVTKRGQDVALRCDPISGHVSLYWYRQALGQGPEFLTYFNYEAQQDKSGLPNDRFSAERPEGSISTLTIQRTEQRDSAMYRCASSSGTGGNEQFFGPGTRLTVL.

This clone was picked up one time. The V call is TRBV2, the J call TRBJ1-5, with 9 bases identical to TRBD1. The V gene end was trimmed by 6 bases and the J gene end by 5 bases; junction bases not matched to a gene: 5. The CDR3 length is 14 residues. Germline CDR1 is SNHLY and CDR2 is FYNNEI. The DNA for the CDR3 is TGTGCCAGCAGAGGAGACAGGGGGGATCAGCCCCAGCATTTT. Translating it yields CASRGDRGDQPQHF.

The chain joins TRBV5-4 to TRBJ2-7; D unclear. The CDR3 runs 15 residues. In germline, CDR1 is SGHNT, CDR2 YYREEE (reference sequence). Trimming pared 4 bases from V and 0 bases from J, leaving 14 bases between. DNA of the CDR3: TGTGCCAGCAGCCCTATGGTGAGGAACTCCTACGAGCAGTACTTC. Amino acid sequence: CASSPMVRNSYEQYF.

This clone was counted once. This sequence joins TRBV7-6 and TRBJ2-2, with TRBD1 matching 9 bases. This CDR3 comprises 16 residues. CDR1 is SGHVS and CDR2 is FNYEAQ in the germline V gene. The V segment lost 5 bases and the J segment 5 bases; nucleotides outside the gene matches: 9. The CDR3 region is CASSTTDRGSTGELFF. DNA of the CDR3: TGTGCCAGCAGCACCACCGACAGGGGGTCAACCGGGGAGCTGTTTTTT.

This chain links TRBV27 with TRBJ1-1; D gene ambiguous. V was cut by 5 bases and J by 1 base, with 14 bases left in between. CDR3 length: 15 amino acids. Germline V gene data show CDR1 as MNHEY and CDR2 as SMNVEV (reference sequence). CDR3 protein: CASSPGWQKNTEAFF. DNA of the CDR3: TGTGCCAGCAGTCCCGGATGGCAGAAGAACACTGAAGCTTTCTTT.

The chain joins TRBV7-2 to TRBJ1-2, with D hard to call. The CDR3 length is 16 residues. Germline loops: CDR1 SGHTA, CDR2 FQGNSA. Trimming left V 5 bases short and J 3 bases short, with 19 bases between. The CDR3 DNA reads as TGTGCCAGCAGCCTCTATGCCGTGCGGGTGGACTATGGCTACACCTTC. This sequence encodes CASSLYAVRVDYGYTF.

Of note for this clone: Other nucleotide sequences from this sample produce the same CDR3. The genes are TRBV9 and TRBJ1-1, with TRBD1 matching over 9 bases. V was pared by 2 bases and J by 4 bases, with 6 bases of the junction left unmatched. CDR1 and CDR2 from the germline V gene are SGDLS and YYNGEE. This CDR3 region has 15 residues. CDR3 DNA sequence: TGTGCCAGCAGCGTGGGGGGACAGGGTTTCACTGAAGCTTTCTTT. Residues: CASSVGGQGFTEAFF. The variable domain in full, completed from reference TRBV9 and TRBJ1-1, reads DSGVTQTPKHLITATGQRVTLRCSPRSGDLSVYWYQQSLDQGLQFLIQYYNGEERAKGNILERFSAQQFPDLHSELNLSSLELGDSALYFCASSVGGQGFTEAFFGQGTRLTVV.

Worth noting for this clone: The same CDR3 arises from other DNA sequences in this sample as well. The J gene is TRBJ2-3, the V gene TRBV28; D is possibly TRBD1 (5 bases). Trimming took 1 base from V and 1 from J, leaving 6 bases between them. The CDR3 spans 14 residues. Germline assignment: CDR1 MDHEN and CDR2 SYDVKM. CDR3 bases: TGTGCCAGCAGTTTATCCAGGGGCACAGATACGCAGTATTTT. Translation gives CASSLSRGTDTQYF.

J is TRBJ2-1 and V is TRBV19; possibly TRBD2 for D (5 bases). The CDR3 contains 14 residues. CDR1 is LNHDA and CDR2 is SQIVND in the germline V gene (reference sequence). V was shortened by 5 bases and J by 5 bases, with 13 bases between the two germline ends. CDR3 residues: CASSSGGWNNEQFF. CDR3 DNA sequence: TGTGCCAGTAGTTCCGGCGGGTGGAACAATGAGCAGTTCTTC.

The V and J genes are TRBV5-4 and TRBJ1-1, with a weak D call TRBD1 (6 bases). V gave up 0 bases and J gave up 3 bases, with 12 bases separating them. Germline assignment: CDR1 SGHNT and CDR2 YYREEE (reference sequence). The CDR3 has 15 amino acids. The CDR3 loop reads CASSLAAGAYTEAFF. In DNA form, the CDR3 reads TGTGCCAGCAGCTTGGCGGCGGGGGCATACACTGAAGCTTTCTTT.

The chain is built from TRBV5-5 and TRBJ2-3, with D possibly TRBD1 on 5 matching bases. V was trimmed by 1 base and J by 4 bases, leaving 10 bases between them. The CDR3 has 14 residues. The germline CDR1 and CDR2 sequences are SGHKS and YYEKEE (reference sequence). The DNA of the CDR3 is TGTGCCAGCAGCTTGAACTCAGGGTCAGATACGCAGTATTTT. Amino acids: CASSLNSGSDTQYF.

J is TRBJ2-5 and V is TRBV7-9, with D tentatively TRBD1 (5 bases). From germline, CDR1 is SEHNR and CDR2 FQNEAQ (reference sequence). The CDR3 totals 16 residues. Trimming shortened V by 0 bases and J by 4 bases, and 15 bases separated the two germline ends. This CDR3 is CASSLAWRREGETQYF. The CDR3 DNA reads as TGTGCCAGCAGCTTAGCGTGGCGCAGGGAAGGAGAGACCCAGTACTTC.

In DNA, the CDR3 is TGTGCCAGCAGCGTCCGGGACTATAGCTCCTACGAGCAGTACTTC. Translated, it gives CASSVRDYSSYEQYF. The chain recombines TRBV2 with TRBJ2-7, with 7 positions matching TRBD2. CDR1 is SNHLY, CDR2 FYNNEI, per germline. J was trimmed by 0 bases and V by 6 bases; bases with no gene match: 8. The CDR3 has 15 residues.

The rearrangement joins TRBV6-5 to TRBJ2-7, with 8 bases that match TRBD1. J lost 5 bases, V lost 5 bases, and 8 bases had no gene match. The CDR3 runs 14 residues. CDR1 and CDR2 (germline): MNHEY, SVGAGI. The CDR3 DNA follows: TGTGCCAGCAGTAAAAGGGACAGGTTCGACGAGCAGTACTTC. Translation: CASSKRDRFDEQYF.

The chain joins TRBV6-6 to TRBJ1-5, with unresolved D. The V gene lost 7 bases and the J gene lost 0 bases, with 7 bases spanning the gap. Germline V gene lookup returns CDR1 MNHNY and CDR2 SVGAGI (reference sequence). The length of the CDR3 is 13 residues. The CDR3 here is CASTGNSNQPQHF. The CDR3 DNA reads TGTGCCAGCACGGGGAATAGCAATCAGCCCCAGCATTTT.

V and J are TRBV27 and TRBJ2-7; D unclear. This CDR3 is 15 amino acids long. V was clipped by 3 bases and J by 1 base, with 13 bases between them. Germline V gene lookup returns CDR1 MNHEY and CDR2 SMNVEV (reference sequence). CDR3 sequence: CASSLSWASSYEQYF. The CDR3 bases are TGTGCCAGCAGTTTGAGTTGGGCGTCGTCCTACGAGCAGTACTTC.